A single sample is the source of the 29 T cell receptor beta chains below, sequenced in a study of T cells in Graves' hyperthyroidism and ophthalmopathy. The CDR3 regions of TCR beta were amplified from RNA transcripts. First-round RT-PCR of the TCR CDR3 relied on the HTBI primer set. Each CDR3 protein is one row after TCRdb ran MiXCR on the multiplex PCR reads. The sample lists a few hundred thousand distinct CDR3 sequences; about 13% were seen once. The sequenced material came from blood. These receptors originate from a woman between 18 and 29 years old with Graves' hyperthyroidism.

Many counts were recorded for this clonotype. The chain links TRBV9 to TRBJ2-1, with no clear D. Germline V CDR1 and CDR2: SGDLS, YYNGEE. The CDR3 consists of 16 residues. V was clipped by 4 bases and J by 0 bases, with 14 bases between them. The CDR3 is CASSMHGGVSYNEQFF. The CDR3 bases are TGTGCCAGCAGCATGCATGGCGGTGTCTCCTACAATGAGCAGTTCTTC.

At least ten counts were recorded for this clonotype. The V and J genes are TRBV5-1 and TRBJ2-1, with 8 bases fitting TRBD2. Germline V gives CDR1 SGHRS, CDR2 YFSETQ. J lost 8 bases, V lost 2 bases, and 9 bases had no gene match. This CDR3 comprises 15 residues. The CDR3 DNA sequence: TGCGCCAGCAGCTTCATTAGCGGGGCGTTGCATGAGCAGTTCTTC. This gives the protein CASSFISGALHEQFF. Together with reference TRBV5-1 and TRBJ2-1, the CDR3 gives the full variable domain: KAGVTQTPRYLIKTRGQQVTLSCSPISGHRSVSWYQQTPGQGLQFLFEYFSETQRNKGNFPGRFSGRQFSNSRSEMNVSTLELGDSALYLCASSFISGALHEQFFGPGTRLTVL.

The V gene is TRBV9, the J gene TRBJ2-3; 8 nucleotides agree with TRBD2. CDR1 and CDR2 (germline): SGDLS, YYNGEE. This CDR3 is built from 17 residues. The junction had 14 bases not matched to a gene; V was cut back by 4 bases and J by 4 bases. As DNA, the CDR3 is TGTGCCAGCAGCCCCTGGGGGACTAGTACGTTCCCAGATACGCAGTATTTT. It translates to CASSPWGTSTFPDTQYF.

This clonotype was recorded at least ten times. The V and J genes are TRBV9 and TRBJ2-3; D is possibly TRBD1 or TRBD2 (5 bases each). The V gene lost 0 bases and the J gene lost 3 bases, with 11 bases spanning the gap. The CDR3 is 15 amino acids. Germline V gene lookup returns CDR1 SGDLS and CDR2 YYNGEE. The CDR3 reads CASSVGDGATDTQYF. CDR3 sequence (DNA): TGTGCCAGCAGCGTAGGGGACGGGGCGACAGATACGCAGTATTTT.

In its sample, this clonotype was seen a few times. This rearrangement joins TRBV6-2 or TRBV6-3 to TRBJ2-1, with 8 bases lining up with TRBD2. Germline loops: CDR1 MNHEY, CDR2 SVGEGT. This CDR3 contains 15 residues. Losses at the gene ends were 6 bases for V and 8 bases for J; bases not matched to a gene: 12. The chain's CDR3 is CASSSGLGMAYEQFF. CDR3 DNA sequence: TGTGCCAGCAGCTCGGGACTAGGGATGGCCTATGAGCAGTTCTTC.

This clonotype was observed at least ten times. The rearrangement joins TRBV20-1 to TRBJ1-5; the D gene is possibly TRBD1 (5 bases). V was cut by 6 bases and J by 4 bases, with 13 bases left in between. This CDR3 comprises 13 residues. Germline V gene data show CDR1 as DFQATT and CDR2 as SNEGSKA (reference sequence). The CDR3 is CSAGGRKNQPQHF. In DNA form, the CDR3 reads TGCAGTGCCGGGGGTCGGAAAAATCAGCCCCAGCATTTT.

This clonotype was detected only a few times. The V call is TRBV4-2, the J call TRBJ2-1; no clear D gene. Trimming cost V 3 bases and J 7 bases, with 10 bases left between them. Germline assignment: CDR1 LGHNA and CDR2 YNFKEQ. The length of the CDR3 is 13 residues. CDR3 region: CASSQTDQNEQFF. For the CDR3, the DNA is TGTGCCAGCAGCCAGACGGACCAGAATGAGCAGTTCTTC.

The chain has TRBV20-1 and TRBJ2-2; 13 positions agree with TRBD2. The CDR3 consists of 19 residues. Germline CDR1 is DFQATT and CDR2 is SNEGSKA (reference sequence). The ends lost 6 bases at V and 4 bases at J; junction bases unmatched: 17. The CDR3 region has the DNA TGCAGTGCCCGGCTGGGTACTAGCGGGAGGGCCTCGGGCACCGGGGAGCTGTTTTTT. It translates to CSARLGTSGRASGTGELFF.

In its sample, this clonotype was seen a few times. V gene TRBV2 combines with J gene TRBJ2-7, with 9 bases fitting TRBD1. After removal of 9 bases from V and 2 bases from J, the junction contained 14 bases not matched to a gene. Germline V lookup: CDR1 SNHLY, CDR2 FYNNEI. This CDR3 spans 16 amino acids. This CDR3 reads CASFPGTGFKTYEQYF. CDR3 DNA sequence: TGTGCCAGTTTTCCCGGGACAGGGTTTAAAACCTACGAGCAGTACTTC.

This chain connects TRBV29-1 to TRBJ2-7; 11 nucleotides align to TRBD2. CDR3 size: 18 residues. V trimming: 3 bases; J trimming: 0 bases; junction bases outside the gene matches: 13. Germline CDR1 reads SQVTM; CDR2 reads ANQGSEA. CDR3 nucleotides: TGCAGCGTTGATGGGTCTAGCGGGAGGCCGCGGGACTCCTACGAGCAGTACTTC. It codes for CSVDGSSGRPRDSYEQYF.

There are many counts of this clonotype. The CDR3 spells CASSLDREGETQYF. CDR3 in DNA: TGTGCCAGCAGTTTAGACAGGGAAGGAGAGACCCAGTACTTC. This rearrangement joins TRBV28 to TRBJ2-5, with TRBD1 identical over 7 bases. The CDR3 has 14 residues. J was trimmed by 4 bases and V by 2 bases; bases with no gene match: 4. Germline V gene lookup returns CDR1 MDHEN and CDR2 SYDVKM.

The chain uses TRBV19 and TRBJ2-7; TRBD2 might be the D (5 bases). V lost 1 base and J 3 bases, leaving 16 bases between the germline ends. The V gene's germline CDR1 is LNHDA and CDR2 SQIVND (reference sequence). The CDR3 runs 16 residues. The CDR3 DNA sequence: TGTGCCAGTAGTATAGCCGGGGTGGGCCCAGGCTACGAGCAGTACTTC. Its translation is CASSIAGVGPGYEQYF.

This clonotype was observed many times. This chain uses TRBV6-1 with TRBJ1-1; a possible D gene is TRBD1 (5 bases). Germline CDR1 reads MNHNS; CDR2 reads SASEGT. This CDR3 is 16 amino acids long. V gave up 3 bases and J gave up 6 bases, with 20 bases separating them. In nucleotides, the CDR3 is TGTGCCAGCAGTGACTTGGGGTTTGACAGCGTGGCTGAAGCTTTCTTT. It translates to CASSDLGFDSVAEAFF.

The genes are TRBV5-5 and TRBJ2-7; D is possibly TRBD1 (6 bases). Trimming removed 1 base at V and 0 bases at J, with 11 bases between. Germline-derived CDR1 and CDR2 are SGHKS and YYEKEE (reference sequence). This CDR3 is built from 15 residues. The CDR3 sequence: CASSLQNRDSYEQYF. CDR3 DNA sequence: TGTGCCAGCAGCTTGCAGAACAGGGACTCCTACGAGCAGTACTTC.

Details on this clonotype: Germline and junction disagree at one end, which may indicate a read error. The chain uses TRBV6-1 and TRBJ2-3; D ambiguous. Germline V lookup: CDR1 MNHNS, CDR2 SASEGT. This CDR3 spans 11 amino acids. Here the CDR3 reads CAGSEPDTQYF. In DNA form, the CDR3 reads TGTGCCGGCAGTGAGCCAGATACGCAGTATTTT.

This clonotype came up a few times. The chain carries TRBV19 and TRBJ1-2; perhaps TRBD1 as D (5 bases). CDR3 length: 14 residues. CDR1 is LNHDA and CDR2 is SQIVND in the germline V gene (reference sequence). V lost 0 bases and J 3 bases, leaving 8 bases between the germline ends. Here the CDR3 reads CASSIDREHYGYTF. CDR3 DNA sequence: TGTGCCAGTAGTATAGACAGGGAACACTATGGCTACACCTTC.

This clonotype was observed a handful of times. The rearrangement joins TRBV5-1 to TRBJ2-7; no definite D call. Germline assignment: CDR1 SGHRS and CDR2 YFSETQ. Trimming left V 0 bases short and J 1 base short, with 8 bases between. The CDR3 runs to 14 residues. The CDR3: CASSLDRRSYEQYF. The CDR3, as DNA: TGCGCCAGCAGCTTGGACCGGAGATCCTACGAGCAGTACTTC.

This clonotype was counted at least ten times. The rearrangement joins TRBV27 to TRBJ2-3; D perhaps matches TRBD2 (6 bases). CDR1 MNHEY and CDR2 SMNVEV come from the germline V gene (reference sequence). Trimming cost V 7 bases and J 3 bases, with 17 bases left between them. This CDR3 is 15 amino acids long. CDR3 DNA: TGTGCCAGCATCCCTCGACGGGAGCGGACAGATACGCAGTATTTT. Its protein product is CASIPRRERTDTQYF.

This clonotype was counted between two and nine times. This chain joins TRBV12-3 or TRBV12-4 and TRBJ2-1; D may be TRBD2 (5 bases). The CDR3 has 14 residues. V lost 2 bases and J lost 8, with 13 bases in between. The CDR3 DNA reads TGTGCCAGCAGTTTATATAAGGGTAGCGATGAGCAGTTCTTC. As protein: CASSLYKGSDEQFF.

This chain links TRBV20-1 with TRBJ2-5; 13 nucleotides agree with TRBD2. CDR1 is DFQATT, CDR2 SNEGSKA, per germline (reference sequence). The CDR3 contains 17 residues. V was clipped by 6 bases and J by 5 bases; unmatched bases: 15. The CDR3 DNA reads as TGCAGTGCACTTTCCCCGGGACTAGCGGGAAGAAGGGAGACCCAGTACTTC. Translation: CSALSPGLAGRRETQYF.

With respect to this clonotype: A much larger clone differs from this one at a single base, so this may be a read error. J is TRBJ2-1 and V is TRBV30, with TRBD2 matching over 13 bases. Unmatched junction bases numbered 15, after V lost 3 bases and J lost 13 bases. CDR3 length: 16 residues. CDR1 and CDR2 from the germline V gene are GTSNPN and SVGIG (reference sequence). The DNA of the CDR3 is TGTGCCTGGAGCCAGGGACTAGCGGGATTTCGGGAGACCCAGTTCTTC. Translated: CAWSQGLAGFRETQFF.

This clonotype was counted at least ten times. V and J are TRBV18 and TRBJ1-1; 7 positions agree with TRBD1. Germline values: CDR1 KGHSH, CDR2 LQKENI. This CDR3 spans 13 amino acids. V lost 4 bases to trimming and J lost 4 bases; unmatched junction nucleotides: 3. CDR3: CASSLQGPTEAFF. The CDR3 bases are TGTGCCAGCTCACTACAGGGGCCCACTGAAGCTTTCTTT.

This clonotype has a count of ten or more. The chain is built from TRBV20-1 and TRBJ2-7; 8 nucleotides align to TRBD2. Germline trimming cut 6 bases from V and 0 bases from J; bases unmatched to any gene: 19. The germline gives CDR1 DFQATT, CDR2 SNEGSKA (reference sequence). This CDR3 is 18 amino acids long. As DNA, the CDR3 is TGCAGTGCCCAAGCGCTTCCCGGGAGGGGTTTCGGCTCCTACGAGCAGTACTTC. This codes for CSAQALPGRGFGSYEQYF.

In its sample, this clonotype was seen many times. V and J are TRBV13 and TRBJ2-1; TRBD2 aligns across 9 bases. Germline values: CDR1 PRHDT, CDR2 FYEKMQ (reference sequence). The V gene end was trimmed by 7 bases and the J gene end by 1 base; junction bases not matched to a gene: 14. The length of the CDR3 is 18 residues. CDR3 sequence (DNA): TGTGCCAGCACCCCCCGGGGTAGCGGGAGTAGATCCTACAATGAGCAGTTCTTC. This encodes CASTPRGSGSRSYNEQFF.

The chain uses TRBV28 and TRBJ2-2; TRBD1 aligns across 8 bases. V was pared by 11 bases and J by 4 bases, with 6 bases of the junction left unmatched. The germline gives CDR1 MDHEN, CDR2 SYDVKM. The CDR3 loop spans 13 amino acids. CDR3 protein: CAAGQGITGELFF. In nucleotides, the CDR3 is TGTGCCGCCGGACAGGGTATCACCGGGGAGCTGTTTTTT.

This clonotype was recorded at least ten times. DNA of the CDR3: TGTGCCAGCAGCGTCGCGGGAGGGCCGAACGAGCAGTACTTC. Translation gives CASSVAGGPNEQYF. The V and J genes are TRBV9 and TRBJ2-7, with 9 bases identical to TRBD2. Per the germline V gene, CDR1 is SGDLS and CDR2 is YYNGEE. Unmatched junction bases numbered 5, after V lost 2 bases and J lost 5 bases. The CDR3 contains 14 residues.

The CDR3 DNA reads TGTGCCAGCAGCGGAAACAGGGGACCCTACGAGCAGTACTTC. Its translation: CASSGNRGPYEQYF. The gene calls are TRBV5-4 and TRBJ2-7, with 7 bases identical to TRBD1. CDR3 length: 14 residues. V shed 4 bases, J shed 2 bases, and the junction held 6 bases outside the gene matches. CDR1 SGHNT and CDR2 YYREEE come from the germline V gene (reference sequence).

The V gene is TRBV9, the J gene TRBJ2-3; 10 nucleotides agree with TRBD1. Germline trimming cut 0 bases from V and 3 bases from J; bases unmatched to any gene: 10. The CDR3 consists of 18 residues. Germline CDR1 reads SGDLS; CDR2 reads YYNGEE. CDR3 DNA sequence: TGTGCCAGCAGCGTAGGTCCGACAGGGGGCTGGGGTACAGATACGCAGTATTTT. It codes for CASSVGPTGGWGTDTQYF.

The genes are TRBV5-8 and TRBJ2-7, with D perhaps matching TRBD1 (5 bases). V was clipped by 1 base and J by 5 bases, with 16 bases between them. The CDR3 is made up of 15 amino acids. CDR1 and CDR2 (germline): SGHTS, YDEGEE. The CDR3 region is CASSLFYRQGNEQYF. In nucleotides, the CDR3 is TGTGCCAGCAGCTTGTTCTACCGCCAGGGCAACGAGCAGTACTTC.